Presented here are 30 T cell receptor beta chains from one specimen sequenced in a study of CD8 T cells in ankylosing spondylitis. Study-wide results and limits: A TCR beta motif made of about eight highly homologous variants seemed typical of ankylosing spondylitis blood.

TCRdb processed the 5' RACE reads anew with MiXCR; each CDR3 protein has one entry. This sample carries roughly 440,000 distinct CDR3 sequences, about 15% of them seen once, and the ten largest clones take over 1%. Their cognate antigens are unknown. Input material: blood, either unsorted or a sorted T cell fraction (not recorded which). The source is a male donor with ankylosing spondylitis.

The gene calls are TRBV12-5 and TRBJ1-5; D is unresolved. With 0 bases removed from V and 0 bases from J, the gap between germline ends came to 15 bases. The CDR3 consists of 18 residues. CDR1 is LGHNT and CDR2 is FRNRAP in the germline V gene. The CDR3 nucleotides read TGTGCTAGTGGTTTGGTAGCGGGTCTTACCAATAGCAATCAGCCCCAGCATTTT. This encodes CASGLVAGLTNSNQPQHF.

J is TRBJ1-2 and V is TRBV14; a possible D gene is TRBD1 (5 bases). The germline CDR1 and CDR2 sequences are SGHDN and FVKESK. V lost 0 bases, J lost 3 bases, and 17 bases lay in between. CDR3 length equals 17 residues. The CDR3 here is CASSQEPARGGDYGYTF. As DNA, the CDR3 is TGTGCCAGCAGCCAAGAGCCAGCAAGGGGTGGGGACTATGGCTACACCTTC. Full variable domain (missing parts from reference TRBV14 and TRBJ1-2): EAGVTQFPSHSVIEKGQTVTLRCDPISGHDNLYWYRRVMGKEIKFLLHFVKESKQDESGMPNNRFLAERTGGTYSTLKVQPAELEDSGVYFCASSQEPARGGDYGYTFGSGTRLTVV.

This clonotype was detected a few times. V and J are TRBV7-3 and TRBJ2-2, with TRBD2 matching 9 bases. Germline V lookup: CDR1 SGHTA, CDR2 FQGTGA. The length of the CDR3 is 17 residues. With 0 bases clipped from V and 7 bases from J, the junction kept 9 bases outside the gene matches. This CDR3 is CASSLTGAGGPNGELFF. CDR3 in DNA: TGTGCCAGCAGCTTAACTGGGGCGGGAGGGCCGAACGGGGAGCTGTTTTTT.

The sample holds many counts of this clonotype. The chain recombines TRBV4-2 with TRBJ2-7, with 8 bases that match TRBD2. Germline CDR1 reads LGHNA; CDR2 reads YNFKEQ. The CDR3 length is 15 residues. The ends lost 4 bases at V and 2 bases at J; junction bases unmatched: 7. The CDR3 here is CASSRMAGGAYEQYF. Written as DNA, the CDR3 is TGTGCCAGCAGCCGCATGGCGGGAGGTGCCTACGAGCAGTACTTC.

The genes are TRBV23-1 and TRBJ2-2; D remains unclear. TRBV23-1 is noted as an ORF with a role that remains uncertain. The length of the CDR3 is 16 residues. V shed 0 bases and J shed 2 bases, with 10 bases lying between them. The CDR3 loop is CASSQSPTPNTGELFF. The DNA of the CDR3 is TGCGCCAGCAGTCAATCTCCTACACCTAACACCGGGGAGCTGTTTTTT.

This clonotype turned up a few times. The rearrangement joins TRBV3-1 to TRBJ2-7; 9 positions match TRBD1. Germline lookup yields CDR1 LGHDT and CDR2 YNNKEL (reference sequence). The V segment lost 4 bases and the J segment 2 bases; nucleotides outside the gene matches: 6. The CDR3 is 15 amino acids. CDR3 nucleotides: TGTGCCAGCAGCCCAACAGGGGGCCCCCCCTACGAGCAGTACTTC. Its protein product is CASSPTGGPPYEQYF.

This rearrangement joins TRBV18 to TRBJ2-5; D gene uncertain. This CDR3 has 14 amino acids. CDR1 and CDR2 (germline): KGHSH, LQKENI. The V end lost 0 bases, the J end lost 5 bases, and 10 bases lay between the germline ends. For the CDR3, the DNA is TGTGCCAGCTCACCACCTTCTCTCCGGGAGACCCAGTACTTC. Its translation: CASSPPSLRETQYF.

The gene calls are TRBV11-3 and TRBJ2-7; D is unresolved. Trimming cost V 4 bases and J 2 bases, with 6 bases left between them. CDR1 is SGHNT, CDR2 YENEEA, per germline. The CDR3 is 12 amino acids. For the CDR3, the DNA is TGTGCCAGCAGCTGGTCGACCTACGAGCAGTACTTC. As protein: CASSWSTYEQYF.

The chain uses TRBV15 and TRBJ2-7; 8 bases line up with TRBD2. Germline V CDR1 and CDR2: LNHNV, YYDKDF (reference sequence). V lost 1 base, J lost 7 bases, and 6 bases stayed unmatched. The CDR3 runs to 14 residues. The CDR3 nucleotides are TGTGCCACCAGCAGAGGTGGACTAGCAGGGGAGCAGTACTTC. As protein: CATSRGGLAGEQYF.

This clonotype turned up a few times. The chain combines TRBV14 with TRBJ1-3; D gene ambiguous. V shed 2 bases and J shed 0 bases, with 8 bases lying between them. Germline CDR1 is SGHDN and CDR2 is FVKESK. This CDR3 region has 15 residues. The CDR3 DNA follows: TGTGCCAGCAGCCAACTGGCTTCCTCTGGAAACACCATATATTTT. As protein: CASSQLASSGNTIYF.

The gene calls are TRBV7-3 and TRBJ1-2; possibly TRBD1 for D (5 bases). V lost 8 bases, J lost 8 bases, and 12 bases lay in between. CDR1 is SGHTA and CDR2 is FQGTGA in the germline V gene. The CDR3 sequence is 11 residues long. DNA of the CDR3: TGTGCCAGCGGGAGGGACGGAGGCTACACCTTC. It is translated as CASGRDGGYTF.

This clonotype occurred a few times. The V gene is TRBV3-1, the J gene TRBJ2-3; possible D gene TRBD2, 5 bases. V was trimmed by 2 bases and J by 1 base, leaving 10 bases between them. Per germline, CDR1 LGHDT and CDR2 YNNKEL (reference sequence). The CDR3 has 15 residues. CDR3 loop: CASSQFEGGTDTQYF. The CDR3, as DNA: TGTGCCAGCAGCCAATTCGAGGGAGGCACAGATACGCAGTATTTT.

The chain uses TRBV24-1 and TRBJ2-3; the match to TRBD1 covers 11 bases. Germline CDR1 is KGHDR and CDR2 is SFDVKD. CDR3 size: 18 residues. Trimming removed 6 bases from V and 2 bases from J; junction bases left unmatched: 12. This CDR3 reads CATSRATGTGGHTDTQYF. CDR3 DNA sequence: TGTGCCACCAGTAGAGCGACCGGGACAGGGGGACACACAGATACGCAGTATTTT.

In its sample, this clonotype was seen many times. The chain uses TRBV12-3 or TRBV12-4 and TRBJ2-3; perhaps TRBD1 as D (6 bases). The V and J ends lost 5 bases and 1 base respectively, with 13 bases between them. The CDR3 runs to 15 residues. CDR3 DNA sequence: TGTGCCAGCAGTCCGCGGACAGAACGCACAGATACGCAGTATTTT. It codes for CASSPRTERTDTQYF.

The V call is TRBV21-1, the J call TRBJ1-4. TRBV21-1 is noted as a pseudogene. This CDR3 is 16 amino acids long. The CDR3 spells CASSKPKGPRNEKLFF. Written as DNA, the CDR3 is TGTGCCAGCAGCAAACCGAAGGGCCCAAGGAATGAAAAACTGTTTTTT.

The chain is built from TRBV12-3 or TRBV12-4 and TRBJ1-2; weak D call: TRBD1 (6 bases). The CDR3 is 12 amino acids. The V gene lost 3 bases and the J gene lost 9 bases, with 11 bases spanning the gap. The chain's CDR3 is CASSLAQGRYTF. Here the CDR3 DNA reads TGTGCCAGCAGTTTGGCACAGGGACGCTACACCTTC.

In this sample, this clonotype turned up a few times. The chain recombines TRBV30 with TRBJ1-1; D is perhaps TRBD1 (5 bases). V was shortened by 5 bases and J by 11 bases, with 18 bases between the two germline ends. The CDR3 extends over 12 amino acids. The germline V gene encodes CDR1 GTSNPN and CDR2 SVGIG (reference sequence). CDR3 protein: CAWGKGPPMAFF. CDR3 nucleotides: TGTGCCTGGGGAAAGGGGCCTCCGATGGCTTTCTTT.

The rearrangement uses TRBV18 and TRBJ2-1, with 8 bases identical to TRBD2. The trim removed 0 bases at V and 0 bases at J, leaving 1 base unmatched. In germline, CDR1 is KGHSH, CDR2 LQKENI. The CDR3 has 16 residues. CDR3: CASSPPLAVSYNEQFF. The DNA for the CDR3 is TGTGCCAGCTCACCACCACTAGCGGTCTCCTACAATGAGCAGTTCTTC.

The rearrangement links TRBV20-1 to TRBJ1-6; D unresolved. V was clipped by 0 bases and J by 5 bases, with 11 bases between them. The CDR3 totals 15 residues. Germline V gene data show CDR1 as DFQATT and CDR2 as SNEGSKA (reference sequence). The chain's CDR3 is CSARDPVYDNSPLHF. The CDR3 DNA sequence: TGCAGTGCTAGAGATCCGGTTTATGATAATTCACCCCTCCACTTT.

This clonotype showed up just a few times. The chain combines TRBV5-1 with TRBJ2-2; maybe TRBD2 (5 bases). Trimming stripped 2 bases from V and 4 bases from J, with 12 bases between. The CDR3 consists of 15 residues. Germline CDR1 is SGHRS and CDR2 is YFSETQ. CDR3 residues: CASSFGDRGTGELFF. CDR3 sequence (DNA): TGCGCCAGCAGCTTCGGGGATCGTGGCACCGGGGAGCTGTTTTTT.

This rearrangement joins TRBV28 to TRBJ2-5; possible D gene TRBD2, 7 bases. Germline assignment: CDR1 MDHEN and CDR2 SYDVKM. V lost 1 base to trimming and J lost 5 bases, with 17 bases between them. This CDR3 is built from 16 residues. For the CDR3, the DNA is TGTGCCAGCAGTTTATTGGACAGATGGGGAGGGGAGACCCAGTACTTC. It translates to CASSLLDRWGGETQYF.

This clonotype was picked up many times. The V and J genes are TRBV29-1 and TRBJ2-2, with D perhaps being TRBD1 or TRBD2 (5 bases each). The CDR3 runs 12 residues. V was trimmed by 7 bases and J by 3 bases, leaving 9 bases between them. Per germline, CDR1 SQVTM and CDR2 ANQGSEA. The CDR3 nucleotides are TGCAGCGGATCGGGGCACACCGGGGAGCTGTTTTTT. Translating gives CSGSGHTGELFF.

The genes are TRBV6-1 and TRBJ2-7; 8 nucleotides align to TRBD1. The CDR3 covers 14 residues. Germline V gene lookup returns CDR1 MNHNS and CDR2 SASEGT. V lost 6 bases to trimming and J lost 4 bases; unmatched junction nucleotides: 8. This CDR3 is CASRHDRGMYEQYF. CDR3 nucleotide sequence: TGTGCCAGCAGACACGACAGGGGAATGTACGAGCAGTACTTC.

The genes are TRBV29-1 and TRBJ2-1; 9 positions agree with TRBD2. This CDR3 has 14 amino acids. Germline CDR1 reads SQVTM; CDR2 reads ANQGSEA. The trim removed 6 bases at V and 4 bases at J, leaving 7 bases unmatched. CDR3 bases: TGCAGCGTCGCTGGACTAGCGATATACAATGAGCAGTTCTTC. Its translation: CSVAGLAIYNEQFF.

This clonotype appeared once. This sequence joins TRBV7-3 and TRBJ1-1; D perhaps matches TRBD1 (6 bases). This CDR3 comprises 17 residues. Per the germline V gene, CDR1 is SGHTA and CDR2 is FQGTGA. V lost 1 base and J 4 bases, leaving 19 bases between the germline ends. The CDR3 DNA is TGTGCCAGCAGCTTAAACCCCCCGGGGGCCGCGGGCACTGAAGCTTTCTTT. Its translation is CASSLNPPGAAGTEAFF.

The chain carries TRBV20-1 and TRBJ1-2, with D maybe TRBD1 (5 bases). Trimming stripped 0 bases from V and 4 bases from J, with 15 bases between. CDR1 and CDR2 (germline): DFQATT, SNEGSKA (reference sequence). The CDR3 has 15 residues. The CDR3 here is CSARDQPGESYGYTF. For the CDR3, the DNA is TGCAGTGCTAGAGATCAGCCGGGGGAAAGCTATGGCTACACCTTC.

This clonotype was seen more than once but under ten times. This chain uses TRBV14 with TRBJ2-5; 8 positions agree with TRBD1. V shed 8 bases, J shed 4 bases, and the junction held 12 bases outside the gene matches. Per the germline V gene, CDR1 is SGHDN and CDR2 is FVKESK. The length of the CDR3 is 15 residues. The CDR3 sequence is CASGPTQGVGETQYF. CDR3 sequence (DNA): TGTGCCAGCGGACCAACACAGGGGGTAGGAGAGACCCAGTACTTC.

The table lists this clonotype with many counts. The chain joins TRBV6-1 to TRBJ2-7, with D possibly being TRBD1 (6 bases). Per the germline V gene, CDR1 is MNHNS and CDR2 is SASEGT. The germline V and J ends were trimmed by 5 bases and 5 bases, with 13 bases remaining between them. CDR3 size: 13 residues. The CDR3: CASSTGMYNEQYF. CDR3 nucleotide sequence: TGTGCCAGCAGTACAGGGATGTACAACGAGCAGTACTTC.

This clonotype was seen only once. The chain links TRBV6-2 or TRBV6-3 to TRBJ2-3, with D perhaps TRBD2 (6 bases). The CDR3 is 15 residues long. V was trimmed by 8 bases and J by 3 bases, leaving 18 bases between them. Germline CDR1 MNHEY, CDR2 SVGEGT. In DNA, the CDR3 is TGTGCCAGCGGCGCCTCTGGACTACCTACAGATACGCAGTATTTT. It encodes CASGASGLPTDTQYF.

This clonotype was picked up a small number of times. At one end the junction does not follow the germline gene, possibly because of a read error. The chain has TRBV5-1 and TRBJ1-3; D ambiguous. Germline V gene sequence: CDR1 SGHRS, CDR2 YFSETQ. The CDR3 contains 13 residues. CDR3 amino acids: CACSINSGNTIYF. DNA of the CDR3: TGCGCCTGCAGCATCAACTCTGGAAACACCATATATTTT.